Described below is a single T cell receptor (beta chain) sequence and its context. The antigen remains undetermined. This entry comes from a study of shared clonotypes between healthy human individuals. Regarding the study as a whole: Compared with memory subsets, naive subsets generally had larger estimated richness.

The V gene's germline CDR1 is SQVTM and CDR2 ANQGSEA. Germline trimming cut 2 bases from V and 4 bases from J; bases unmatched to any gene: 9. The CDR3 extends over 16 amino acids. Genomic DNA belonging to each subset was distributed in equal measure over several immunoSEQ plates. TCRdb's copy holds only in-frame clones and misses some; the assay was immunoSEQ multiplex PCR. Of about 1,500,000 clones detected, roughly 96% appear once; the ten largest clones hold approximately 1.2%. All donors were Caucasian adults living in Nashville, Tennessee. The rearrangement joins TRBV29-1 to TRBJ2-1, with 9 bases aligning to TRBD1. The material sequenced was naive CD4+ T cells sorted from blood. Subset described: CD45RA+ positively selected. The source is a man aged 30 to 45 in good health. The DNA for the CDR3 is TGCAGCGTTGAATCCCCGCGGGACAGGGTGTACAATGAGCAGTTCTTC. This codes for CSVESPRDRVYNEQFF.